The text below deals with one T cell receptor beta chain. Its antigen is not identified. Generated by immunoSEQ multiplex PCR, the TCRdb table keeps only in-frame clones and is missing some. The sample shows approximately 94,000 clones, roughly 90% of them seen only once. This sample stems from a study of OX40 agonist ivuxolimab in advanced cancers. Study context: Patients treated during dose escalation were battling hepatocellular carcinoma, melanoma, renal cell or head and neck cancer. One patient with hepatocellular carcinoma and two with cutaneous melanoma, three in all, had partial responses. Study-wide points: Blood T cells, both CD4+ and CD8+, expanded clonally by week 6 at 0.1 to 3.0 mg/kg. People who partly responded at 0.1-3.0 mg/kg had some of the least clonal expansion seen.

Per germline, CDR1 MDHEN and CDR2 SYDVKM. The V gene end was trimmed by 6 bases and the J gene end by 4 bases; junction bases not matched to a gene: 8. The CDR3 runs 15 residues. The material sequenced was CD4+ or CD8+ T cells sorted from blood, taken in a trial of the OX40 agonist ivuxolimab. This chain uses TRBV28 with TRBJ1-2; 10 bases line up with TRBD1. The origin of this receptor is an adult with an advanced solid tumor such as melanoma, head and neck, liver or kidney cancer. This CDR3 is CASSARQGAGYGYTF. The CDR3 bases are TGTGCCAGCAGCGCCCGACAGGGGGCGGGCTATGGCTACACCTTC.